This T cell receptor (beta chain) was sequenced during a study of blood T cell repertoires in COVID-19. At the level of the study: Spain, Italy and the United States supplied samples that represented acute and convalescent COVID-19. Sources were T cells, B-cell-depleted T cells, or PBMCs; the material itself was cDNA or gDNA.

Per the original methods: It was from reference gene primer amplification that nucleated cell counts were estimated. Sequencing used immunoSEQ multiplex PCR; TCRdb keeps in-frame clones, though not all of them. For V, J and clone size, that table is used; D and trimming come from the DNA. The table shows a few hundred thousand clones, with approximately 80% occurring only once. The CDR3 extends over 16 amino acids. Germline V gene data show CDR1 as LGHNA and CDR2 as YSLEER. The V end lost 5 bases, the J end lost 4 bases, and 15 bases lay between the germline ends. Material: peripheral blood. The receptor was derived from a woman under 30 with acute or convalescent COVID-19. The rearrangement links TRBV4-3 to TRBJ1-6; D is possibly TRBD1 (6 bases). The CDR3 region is CASSDKGQKYNSPLHF. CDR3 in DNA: TGCGCCAGCAGCGACAAAGGACAGAAATATAATTCACCCCTCCACTTT.